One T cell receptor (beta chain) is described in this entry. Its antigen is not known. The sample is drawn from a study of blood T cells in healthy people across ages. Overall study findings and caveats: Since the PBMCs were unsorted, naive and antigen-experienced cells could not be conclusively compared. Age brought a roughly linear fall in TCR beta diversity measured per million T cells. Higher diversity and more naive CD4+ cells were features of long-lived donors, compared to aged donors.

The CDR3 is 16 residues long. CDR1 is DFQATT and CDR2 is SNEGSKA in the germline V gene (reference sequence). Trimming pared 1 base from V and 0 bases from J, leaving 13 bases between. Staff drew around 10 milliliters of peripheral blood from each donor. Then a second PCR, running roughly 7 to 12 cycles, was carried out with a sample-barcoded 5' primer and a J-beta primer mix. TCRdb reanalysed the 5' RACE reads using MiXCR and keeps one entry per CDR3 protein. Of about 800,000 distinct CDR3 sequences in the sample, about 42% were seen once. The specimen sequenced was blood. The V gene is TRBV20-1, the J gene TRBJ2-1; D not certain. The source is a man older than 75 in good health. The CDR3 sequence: CSARALLGISYNEQFF. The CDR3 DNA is TGCAGTGCTAGAGCCCTTTTGGGTATCTCCTACAATGAGCAGTTCTTC.